A single sample gave rise to the 18 T cell receptor beta chains below, sequenced in a study of T cell responses to AZD1222 COVID-19 vaccine. Measured with immunoSEQ multiplex PCR; TCRdb has only the in-frame clones, and not every one. This sample has over 150,000 clones, with 88% found just once. The starting material was peripheral blood, obtained 28 days after the second AZD1222 dose. Every receptor here comes from an adult who received the AZD1222 COVID-19 vaccine.

The chain links TRBV19 to TRBJ2-4, with D tentatively TRBD2 (6 bases). The CDR3 is 16 amino acids. V gave up 5 bases and J gave up 1 base, with 15 bases separating them. The germline V gene has CDR1 LNHDA and CDR2 SQIVND (reference sequence). The CDR3 bases are TGTGCCAGTAGTGACCGGGACTTAGGGGCCAAAAACATTCAGTACTTC. It encodes CASSDRDLGAKNIQYF.

This chain connects TRBV5-5 to TRBJ1-6; the D is unclear. Germline CDR1 reads SGHKS; CDR2 reads YYEKEE (reference sequence). CDR3 length: 14 residues. The V end was cut by 2 bases, the J end by 8 bases, with 11 bases between. The CDR3 region is CASSFDGWDSPLHF. The CDR3 bases are TGTGCCAGCAGCTTTGACGGGTGGGATTCACCCCTCCACTTT.

The chain combines TRBV7-9 with TRBJ1-3, with D possibly matching TRBD1 (5 bases). The CDR3 extends over 15 amino acids. V was trimmed by 6 bases and J by 0 bases, leaving 12 bases between them. Germline values: CDR1 SEHNR, CDR2 FQNEAQ (reference sequence). CDR3 sequence (DNA): TGTGCCAGCAGGATGACAGCTTTCTCTGGAAACACCATATATTTT. It yields the protein CASRMTAFSGNTIYF.

This rearrangement joins TRBV19 to TRBJ1-2, with a possible D match to TRBD1 (5 bases). Trimming removed 0 bases from V and 9 bases from J, with 17 bases in between. Germline-derived CDR1 and CDR2 are LNHDA and SQIVND (reference sequence). The CDR3 is made up of 15 amino acids. CDR3 loop: CASSIDPATGGSYTF. The CDR3 region has the DNA TGTGCCAGTAGTATAGATCCGGCGACCGGGGGTAGCTACACCTTC.

The chain combines TRBV11-3 with TRBJ2-2, with no clear D. The V end lost 0 bases, the J end lost 7 bases, and 0 bases lay between the germline ends. Germline V gene lookup returns CDR1 SGHNT and CDR2 YENEEA. This CDR3 region has 11 residues. For the CDR3, the DNA is TGTGCCAGCAGCTTAGACGGGGAGCTGTTTTTT. Amino acid sequence: CASSLDGELFF.

The J gene is TRBJ2-2, the V gene TRBV6-5, with a possible D match to TRBD2 (7 bases). CDR1 is MNHEY and CDR2 is SVGAGI in the germline V gene. Between the trimmed V and J ends, which lost 2 bases and 5 bases, there was a span of 15 bases. The CDR3 has 16 amino acids. Written as DNA, the CDR3 is TGTGCCAGCAGTTACCTGGGCGGGGGCATGACCGGGGAGCTGTTTTTT. This gives the protein CASSYLGGGMTGELFF.

The rearrangement links TRBV6-4 to TRBJ2-3, with 10 bases that match TRBD1. The CDR3 covers 16 residues. Trimming took 3 bases from V and 3 from J; bases not matched to a gene: 6. Germline V gene lookup returns CDR1 MRHNA and CDR2 SNTAGT. The CDR3 sequence is CASSETTGGATDTQYF. In DNA form, the CDR3 reads TGTGCCAGCAGTGAGACGACAGGGGGCGCAACAGATACGCAGTATTTT.

The rearrangement joins TRBV2 to TRBJ2-5; no definite D call. The germline V gene has CDR1 SNHLY and CDR2 FYNNEI. V lost 5 bases and J lost 1, with 5 bases in between. The CDR3 totals 12 residues. The CDR3, as DNA: TGTGCCAGCAGTCGAGTCCAAGAGACCCAGTACTTC. This codes for CASSRVQETQYF.

This clone occurred a few times. The chain is built from TRBV4-1 and TRBJ1-2; 12 nucleotides align to TRBD1. The CDR3 sequence is 17 residues long. CDR1 and CDR2 (germline): MGHRA, YSYEKL. The V segment lost 4 bases and the J segment 7 bases; nucleotides outside the gene matches: 13. CDR3 protein: CASSRDPGTGGRGGYTF. Written as DNA, the CDR3 is TGCGCCAGCAGCCGAGACCCCGGGACAGGGGGCAGAGGTGGCTACACCTTC.

This chain connects TRBV5-6 to TRBJ2-1; D is possibly TRBD1 (7 bases). CDR1 SGHDT and CDR2 YYEEEE come from the germline V gene. V dropped 2 bases and J dropped 7 bases, with 16 bases sitting between them. This CDR3 has 15 residues. The CDR3 coding sequence is TGTGCCAGCAGCTTACCAGGGGGGCAAGGAAATGAGCAGTTCTTC. Protein product: CASSLPGGQGNEQFF.

The chain joins TRBV9 to TRBJ1-1, with TRBD1 matching over 7 bases. CDR3 length equals 16 residues. Unmatched junction bases numbered 8, after V lost 0 bases and J lost 3 bases. Germline assignment: CDR1 SGDLS and CDR2 YYNGEE. The CDR3 DNA reads TGTGCCAGCAGCGTAGGGAGCGGGACAGCGGACACTGAAGCTTTCTTT. Protein: CASSVGSGTADTEAFF.

DNA of the CDR3: TGTGCCAGCAGTGACGGATTCGACACTGAAGCTTTCTTT. This gives the protein CASSDGFDTEAFF. The J gene is TRBJ1-1, the V gene TRBV6-1; D not certain. This CDR3 contains 13 residues. Germline-derived CDR1 and CDR2 are MNHNS and SASEGT. V was pared by 3 bases and J by 3 bases, with 8 bases between.

This clone was counted only a few times. The gene calls are TRBV3-1 (or the pseudogene TRBV3-2) and TRBJ2-7, with 7 bases matching TRBD1. After removal of 4 bases from V and 3 bases from J, the junction contained 3 bases not matched to a gene. Germline V CDR1 and CDR2: LGHDT, YNNKEL (reference sequence). The CDR3 length is 13 residues. The chain's CDR3 is CASSPRQGYEQYF. In DNA, the CDR3 is TGTGCCAGCAGCCCTAGACAGGGCTACGAGCAGTACTTC.

The rearrangement joins TRBV2 to TRBJ1-2, with 8 bases identical to TRBD1. This CDR3 has 14 residues. V was pared by 3 bases and J by 6 bases, with 6 bases of the junction left unmatched. Germline CDR1 is SNHLY and CDR2 is FYNNEI. The CDR3 bases are TGTGCCAGCAGTGACAGGACAGGGTTTAATGGCTACACCTTC. Translated: CASSDRTGFNGYTF. The full variable domain, its missing parts supplied by reference TRBV2 and TRBJ1-2, is EPEVTQTPSHQVTQMGQEVILRCVPISNHLYFYWYRQILGQKVEFLVSFYNNEISEKSEIFDDQFSVERPDGSNFTLKIRSTKLEDSAMYFCASSDRTGFNGYTFGSGTRLTVV.

The rearrangement joins TRBV5-1 to TRBJ2-7; 14 bases align to TRBD2. CDR1 is SGHRS, CDR2 YFSETQ, per germline. The CDR3 consists of 16 residues. With V trimmed by 3 bases and J by 7 bases, 9 bases remained unmatched. The CDR3 loop reads CASSWTPGTSGGEQYF. CDR3 DNA sequence: TGCGCCAGCAGCTGGACCCCCGGGACTAGCGGGGGAGAGCAGTACTTC.

The chain couples TRBV19 to TRBJ2-1; D not certain. Germline values: CDR1 LNHDA, CDR2 SQIVND (reference sequence). The CDR3 has 14 amino acids. Trimming took off 5 bases at V and 7 bases at J, with 15 bases between the two ends. CDR3 protein: CASSPLTGPNEQFF. The CDR3 DNA is TGTGCCAGTAGTCCATTAACCGGGCCTAATGAGCAGTTCTTC.

The chain recombines TRBV19 with TRBJ1-4, with unresolved D. CDR1 LNHDA and CDR2 SQIVND come from the germline V gene (reference sequence). Deletions cut 5 bases from V and 5 bases from J, with 15 bases between. The CDR3 length is 15 residues. In DNA, the CDR3 is TGTGCCAGTAGTGCTGCTCGGCCTTCCAATGAAAAACTGTTTTTT. It translates to CASSAARPSNEKLFF.

The chain combines TRBV5-6 with TRBJ2-5; D is perhaps TRBD1 or TRBD2 (5 bases each). There are 17 residues in the CDR3. The ends were cut back, 3 bases at V and 1 base at J, with 19 bases in the middle. Germline loops: CDR1 SGHDT, CDR2 YYEEEE. This CDR3 reads CASSSGLWGAGQETQYF. The CDR3 DNA sequence: TGTGCCAGCAGCTCGGGGCTCTGGGGTGCGGGCCAAGAGACCCAGTACTTC.